One and the same sample provided the 14 T cell receptor beta chains below, sequenced in a study of blood T cell repertoires in COVID-19. TCRdb's table, derived via immunoSEQ multiplex PCR, lists solely in-frame clones and lacks some. The data show roughly 390,000 clones, more than 70% seen once. What was sequenced was peripheral blood. The source is a woman in her twenties or thirties with COVID-19, enrolled during active disease.

The gene calls are TRBV7-2 and TRBJ2-7; TRBD1 matches at 9 bases. Germline V lookup: CDR1 SGHTA, CDR2 FQGNSA. This CDR3 region has 16 residues. J was trimmed by 0 bases and V by 4 bases; bases with no gene match: 7. The CDR3 region has the DNA TGTGCCAGCAGCTCATACAGGGGGCAGAGCTCCTACGAGCAGTACTTC. Translating gives CASSSYRGQSSYEQYF.

V is TRBV28 and J is TRBJ1-2, with D possibly being TRBD1 (5 bases). Trimming removed 7 bases at V and 2 bases at J, with 14 bases between. The CDR3 is 14 amino acids. Germline CDR1 is MDHEN and CDR2 is SYDVKM. CDR3 protein: CASTPGWANYGYTF. CDR3 bases: TGTGCCAGCACCCCAGGGTGGGCGAACTATGGCTACACCTTC.

The rearrangement uses TRBV25-1 and TRBJ2-1; the match to TRBD1 covers 8 bases. The V and J ends lost 3 bases and 7 bases, in that order; junction bases with no gene match: 8. The CDR3 extends over 15 amino acids. Per germline, CDR1 MGHDK and CDR2 SYGVNS. The CDR3 sequence is CASSEAGTGTNEQFF. Written as DNA, the CDR3 is TGTGCCAGCAGTGAGGCCGGGACAGGTACGAATGAGCAGTTCTTC. Drawing the rest from reference TRBV25-1 and TRBJ2-1, the complete variable domain is EADIYQTPRYLVIGTGKKITLECSQTMGHDKMYWYQQDPGMELHLIHYSYGVNSTEKGDLSSESTVSRIRTEHFPLTLESARPSHTSQYLCASSEAGTGTNEQFFGPGTRLTVL.

The V call is TRBV15, the J call TRBJ2-1, with D unclear. The V and J ends lost 3 bases and 9 bases respectively, with 6 bases between them. This CDR3 is 11 amino acids long. Germline V CDR1 and CDR2: LNHNV, YYDKDF (reference sequence). The CDR3 nucleotides are TGTGCCACCAGCAGGCTAGGTGAGCAGTTCTTC. It encodes CATSRLGEQFF.

The CDR3 spells CASRTGFTDTQYF. CDR3 in DNA: TGTGCCAGCAGGACAGGGTTTACAGATACGCAGTATTTT. The chain combines TRBV25-1 with TRBJ2-3, with 7 positions matching TRBD1. The CDR3 spans 13 residues. CDR1 and CDR2 (germline): MGHDK, SYGVNS. The junction had 3 bases not matched to a gene; V was cut back by 6 bases and J by 3 bases.

This sequence joins TRBV19 and TRBJ1-2; TRBD1 matches 7 bases. Germline CDR1 LNHDA, CDR2 SQIVND (reference sequence). The CDR3 has 13 residues. V lost 4 bases and J lost 2; bases outside the gene matches: 1. CDR3 sequence (DNA): TGTGCCAGTAGTACACAGGGGAACTATGGCTACACCTTC. Protein: CASSTQGNYGYTF.

The chain joins TRBV9 to TRBJ2-3; TRBD2 is a possible D gene (6 bases). The CDR3 is 15 amino acids. In germline, CDR1 is SGDLS, CDR2 YYNGEE. With 0 bases removed from V and 3 bases from J, the gap between germline ends came to 11 bases. The CDR3 region is CASSVGPGETDTQYF. The CDR3 DNA follows: TGTGCCAGCAGCGTAGGTCCGGGGGAGACAGATACGCAGTATTTT.

The rearrangement uses TRBV7-9 and TRBJ2-7; weak D call: TRBD1 (6 bases). V lost 4 bases and J 4 bases, leaving 14 bases between the germline ends. The CDR3 is 14 residues long. Germline loops: CDR1 SEHNR, CDR2 FQNEAQ (reference sequence). CDR3 residues: CASSSGRGRYEQYF. CDR3 nucleotides: TGTGCCAGCAGCTCGGGCAGGGGAAGATACGAGCAGTACTTC.

CDR3 bases: TGCAGTGCTAGTCCTCGCCATGCCGTCCGGGAGCAGTACTTC. Its translation is CSASPRHAVREQYF. V and J are TRBV20-1 and TRBJ2-7; no definite D call. The length of the CDR3 is 14 residues. The germline V gene has CDR1 DFQATT and CDR2 SNEGSKA (reference sequence). Trimming pared 3 bases from V and 7 bases from J, leaving 19 bases between.

The V and J genes are TRBV19 and TRBJ1-2, with TRBD1 matching 8 bases. CDR3 length: 14 amino acids. Germline CDR1 LNHDA, CDR2 SQIVND (reference sequence). Trimming at V came to 7 bases and at J to 7 bases, leaving 11 bases not matched to a gene. Here the CDR3 reads CASMPRTGRTGYTF. The CDR3 nucleotides read TGTGCCAGTATGCCCCGGACAGGGAGGACTGGCTACACCTTC.

This clone was recorded only once. The chain links TRBV3-1 (or the pseudogene TRBV3-2) to TRBJ1-2; 8 positions match TRBD1. V lost 1 base and J lost 8; bases outside the gene matches: 12. The germline CDR1 and CDR2 sequences are LGHDT and YNNKEL (reference sequence). The CDR3 is 16 amino acids. The CDR3 nucleotides read TGTGCCAGCAGCCAAGTAACCCAGGGGGCACCGAGAGGCTACACCTTC. It encodes CASSQVTQGAPRGYTF.

The J gene is TRBJ2-5, the V gene TRBV7-2, with 12 nucleotides matching TRBD2. The CDR3 contains 18 residues. V shed 2 bases and J 0 bases; nucleotides not matched to a gene: 7. Germline V gives CDR1 SGHTA, CDR2 FQGNSA. The CDR3 region is CASSLRGTSGYHQETQYF. CDR3 DNA: TGTGCCAGCAGCTTAAGAGGGACTAGCGGGTACCACCAAGAGACCCAGTACTTC.

This chain joins TRBV19 and TRBJ2-2; 7 nucleotides line up with TRBD2. The germline V gene has CDR1 LNHDA and CDR2 SQIVND (reference sequence). This CDR3 comprises 13 residues. V shed 10 bases, J shed 6 bases, and the junction held 8 bases outside the gene matches. The DNA for the CDR3 is TGTGCCACCCGGGGGGTGGGGGCCGGGGAGCTGTTTTTT. Protein: CATRGVGAGELFF.

The chain links TRBV18 to TRBJ2-5; D remains ambiguous. Trimming removed 2 bases at V and 5 bases at J, with 12 bases between. This CDR3 region has 14 residues. Germline CDR1 KGHSH, CDR2 LQKENI. CDR3: CASSPGSGWETQYF. For the CDR3, the DNA is TGTGCCAGCTCACCAGGCTCAGGATGGGAGACCCAGTACTTC.